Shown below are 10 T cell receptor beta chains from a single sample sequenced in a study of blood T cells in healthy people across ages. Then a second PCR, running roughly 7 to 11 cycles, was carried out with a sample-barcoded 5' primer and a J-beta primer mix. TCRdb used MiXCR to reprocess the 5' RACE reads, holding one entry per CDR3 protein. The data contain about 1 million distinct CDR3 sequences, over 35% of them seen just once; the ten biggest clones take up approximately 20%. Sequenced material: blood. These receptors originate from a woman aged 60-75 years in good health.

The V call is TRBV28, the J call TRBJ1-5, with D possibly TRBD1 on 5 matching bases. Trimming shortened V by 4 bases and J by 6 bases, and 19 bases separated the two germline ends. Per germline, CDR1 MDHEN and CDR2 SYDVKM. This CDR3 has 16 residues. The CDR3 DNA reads TGTGCCAGCAGTTCGAGCCGCGACTCAGGGATTCAGCCCCAGCATTTT. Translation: CASSSSRDSGIQPQHF. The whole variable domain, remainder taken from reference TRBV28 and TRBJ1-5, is DVKVTQSSRYLVKRTGEKVFLECVQDMDHENMFWYRQDPGLGLRLIYFSYDVKMKEKGDIPEGYSVSREKKERFSLILESASTNQTSMYLCASSSSRDSGIQPQHFGDGTRLSIL.

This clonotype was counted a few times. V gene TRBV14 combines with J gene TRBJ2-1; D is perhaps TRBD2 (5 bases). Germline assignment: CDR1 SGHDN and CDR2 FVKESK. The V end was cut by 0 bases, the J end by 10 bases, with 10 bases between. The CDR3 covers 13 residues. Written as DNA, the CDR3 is TGTGCCAGCAGCCAAGATACCCCGGGGGAGCAGTTCTTC. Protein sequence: CASSQDTPGEQFF.

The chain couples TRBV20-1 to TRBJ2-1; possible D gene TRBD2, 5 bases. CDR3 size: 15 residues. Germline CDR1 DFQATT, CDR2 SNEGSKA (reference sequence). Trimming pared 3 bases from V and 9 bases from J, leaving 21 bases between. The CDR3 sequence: CSASAVDSRRGEQFF. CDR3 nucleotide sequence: TGCAGTGCTAGTGCGGTGGACTCTCGTCGAGGTGAGCAGTTCTTC.

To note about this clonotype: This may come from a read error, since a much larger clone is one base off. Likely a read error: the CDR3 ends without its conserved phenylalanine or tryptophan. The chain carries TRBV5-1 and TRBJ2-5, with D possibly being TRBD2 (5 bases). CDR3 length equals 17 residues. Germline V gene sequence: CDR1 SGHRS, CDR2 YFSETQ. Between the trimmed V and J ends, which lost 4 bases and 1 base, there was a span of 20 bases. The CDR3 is CASSPPNSGGLQETQYI. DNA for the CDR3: TGCGCCAGCAGCCCCCCTAATTCTGGAGGTCTCCAAGAGACCCAGTACATC.

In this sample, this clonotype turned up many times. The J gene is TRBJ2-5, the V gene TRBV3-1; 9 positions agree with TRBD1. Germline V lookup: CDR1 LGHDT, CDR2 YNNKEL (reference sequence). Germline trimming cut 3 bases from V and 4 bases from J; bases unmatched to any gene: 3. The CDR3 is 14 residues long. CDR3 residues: CASSQGQGVETQYF. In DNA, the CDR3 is TGTGCCAGCAGCCAGGGACAGGGTGTAGAGACCCAGTACTTC.

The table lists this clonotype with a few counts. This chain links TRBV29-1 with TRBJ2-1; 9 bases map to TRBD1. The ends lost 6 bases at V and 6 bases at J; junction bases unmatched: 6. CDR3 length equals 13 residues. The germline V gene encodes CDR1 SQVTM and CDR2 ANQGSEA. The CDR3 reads CSVHGTGSNEQFF. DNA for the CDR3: TGCAGCGTCCACGGGACAGGGAGCAATGAGCAGTTCTTC.

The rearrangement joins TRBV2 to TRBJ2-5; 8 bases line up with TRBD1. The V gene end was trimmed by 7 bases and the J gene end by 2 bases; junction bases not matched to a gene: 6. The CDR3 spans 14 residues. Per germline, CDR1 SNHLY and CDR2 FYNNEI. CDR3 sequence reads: CASKDRAHQETQYF. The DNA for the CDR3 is TGTGCCAGCAAGGACAGGGCCCATCAAGAGACCCAGTACTTC.

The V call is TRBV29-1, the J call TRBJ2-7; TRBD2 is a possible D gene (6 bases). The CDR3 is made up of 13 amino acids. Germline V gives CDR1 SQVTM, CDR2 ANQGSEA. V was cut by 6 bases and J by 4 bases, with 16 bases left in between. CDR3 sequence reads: CSVTGTLRYEQYF. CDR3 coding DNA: TGCAGCGTGACCGGGACTCTCCGATACGAGCAGTACTTC.

The DNA for the CDR3 is TGTGCCAGCAGCTTCACGGCAGGTGAAGCTTTCTTT. This gives the protein CASSFTAGEAFF. The chain has TRBV27 and TRBJ1-1; D is undetermined. This CDR3 is 12 amino acids long. From germline, CDR1 is MNHEY and CDR2 SMNVEV (reference sequence). V shed 6 bases and J shed 7 bases, with 12 bases lying between them.

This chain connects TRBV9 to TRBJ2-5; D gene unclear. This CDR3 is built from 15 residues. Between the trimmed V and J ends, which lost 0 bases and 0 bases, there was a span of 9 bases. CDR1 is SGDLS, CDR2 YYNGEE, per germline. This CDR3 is CASSVGGQYQETQYF. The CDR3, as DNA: TGTGCCAGCAGCGTAGGTGGGCAGTACCAAGAGACCCAGTACTTC. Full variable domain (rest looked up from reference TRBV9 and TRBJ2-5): DSGVTQTPKHLITATGQRVTLRCSPRSGDLSVYWYQQSLDQGLQFLIQYYNGEERAKGNILERFSAQQFPDLHSELNLSSLELGDSALYFCASSVGGQYQETQYFGPGTRLLVL.